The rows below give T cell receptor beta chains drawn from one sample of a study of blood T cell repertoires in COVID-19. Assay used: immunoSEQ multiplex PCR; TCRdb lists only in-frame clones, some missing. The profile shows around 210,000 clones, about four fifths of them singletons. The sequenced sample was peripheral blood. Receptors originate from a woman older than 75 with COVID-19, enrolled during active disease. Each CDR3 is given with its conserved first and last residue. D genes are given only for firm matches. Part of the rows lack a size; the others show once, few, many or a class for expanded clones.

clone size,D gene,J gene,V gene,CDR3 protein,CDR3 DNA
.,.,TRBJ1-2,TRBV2,CASSVGGRLNYGYTF,TGTGCCAGCAGCGTCGGGGGGCGCCTAAACTATGGCTACACCTTC
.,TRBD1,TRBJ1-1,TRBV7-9,CASSTQGGTEAFF,TGTGCCAGCAGCACTCAGGGGGGCACTGAAGCTTTCTTT
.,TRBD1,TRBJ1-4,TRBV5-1,CASSFSGGNEKLFF,TGCGCCAGCAGCTTTTCAGGGGGCAATGAAAAACTGTTTTTT
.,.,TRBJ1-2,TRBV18,CASSPPGAGGYTF,TGTGCCAGCTCACCCCCAGGGGCGGGCGGCTACACCTTC
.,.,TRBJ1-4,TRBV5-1,CASSLFPATNEKLFF,TGCGCCAGCAGCTTGTTTCCTGCAACTAATGAAAAACTGTTTTTT
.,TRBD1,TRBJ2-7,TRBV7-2,CASSRSKPGQVPFYEQYF,TGTGCCAGCAGCCGCTCCAAGCCGGGACAGGTCCCCTTCTACGAGCAGTACTTC
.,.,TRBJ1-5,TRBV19,CASKGDYNQPQHF,TGTGCCTCAAAGGGGGATTACAATCAGCCCCAGCATTTT
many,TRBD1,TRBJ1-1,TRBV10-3,CAISESGGAEAFF,TGTGCCATCAGTGAGTCAGGGGGCGCTGAAGCTTTCTTT
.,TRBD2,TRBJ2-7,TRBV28,CASTPAGDFYEQYF,TGTGCCAGCACCCCGGCGGGGGATTTCTACGAGCAGTACTTC
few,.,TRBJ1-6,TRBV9,CASSAGLLPNSPLHF,TGTGCCAGCAGCGCCGGACTTCTCCCGAATTCACCCCTCCACTTT
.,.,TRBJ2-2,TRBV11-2,CASSLEWLLGHGELFF,TGTGCCAGCAGCTTAGAATGGTTACTGGGGCACGGGGAGCTGTTTTTT
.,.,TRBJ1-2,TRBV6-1,CASSEWGLKGSDYGYTF,TGTGCCAGCAGTGAATGGGGACTTAAAGGCAGCGACTATGGCTACACCTTC
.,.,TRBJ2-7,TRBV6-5,CASSVANPEQYF,TGTGCCAGCAGCGTCGCTAACCCCGAGCAGTACTTC
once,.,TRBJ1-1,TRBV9,CASSVADTEAFF,TGTGCCAGCAGCGTAGCCGACACTGAAGCTTTCTTT